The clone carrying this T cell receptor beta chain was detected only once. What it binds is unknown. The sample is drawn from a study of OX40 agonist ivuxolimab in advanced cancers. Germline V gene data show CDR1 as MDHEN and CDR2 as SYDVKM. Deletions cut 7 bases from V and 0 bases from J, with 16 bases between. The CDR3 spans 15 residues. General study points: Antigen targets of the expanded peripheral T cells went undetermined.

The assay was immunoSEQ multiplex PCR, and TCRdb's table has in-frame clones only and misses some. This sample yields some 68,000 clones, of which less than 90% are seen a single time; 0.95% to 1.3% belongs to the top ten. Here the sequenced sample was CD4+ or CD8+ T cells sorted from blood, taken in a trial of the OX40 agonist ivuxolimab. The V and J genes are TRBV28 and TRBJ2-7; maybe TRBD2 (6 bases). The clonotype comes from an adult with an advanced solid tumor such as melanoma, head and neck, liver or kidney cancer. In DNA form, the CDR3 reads TGTGCCAGCAAATGGGGCGGGGATATCTCCTACGAGCAGTACTTC. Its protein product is CASKWGGDISYEQYF.